Sequencing of this T cell receptor beta chain was carried out in a study of blood T cell repertoires in COVID-19. As for the study in general: From the United States, Italy and Spain came samples of acute and convalescent COVID-19. In each case, the material was cDNA or gDNA derived from T cells, B-cell-depleted T cells, or PBMCs.

In the source study's methods: By means of reference gene primer amplification, nucleated cell counts were estimated. Method: immunoSEQ multiplex PCR; TCRdb's copy keeps in-frame clones and lacks some. V and J calls and clone size are as listed in that table; D and trimming were resolved from the DNA. The sample includes 120,000 to 150,000 clones, over 70% of them seen just once. CDR1 is SGHNT, CDR2 YENEEA, per germline. Trimming at V came to 6 bases and at J to 0 bases, leaving 7 bases not matched to a gene. The CDR3 has 16 amino acids. This sequence joins TRBV11-3 and TRBJ1-2; 10 bases map to TRBD1. This TCR was recovered from a man aged 45-65 years who had recovered from COVID-19. Material for sequencing was peripheral blood. The CDR3 DNA follows: TGTGCCAGCAGTCCTGGACAGGGGGTTACTAACTATGGCTACACCTTC. Its protein is CASSPGQGVTNYGYTF.